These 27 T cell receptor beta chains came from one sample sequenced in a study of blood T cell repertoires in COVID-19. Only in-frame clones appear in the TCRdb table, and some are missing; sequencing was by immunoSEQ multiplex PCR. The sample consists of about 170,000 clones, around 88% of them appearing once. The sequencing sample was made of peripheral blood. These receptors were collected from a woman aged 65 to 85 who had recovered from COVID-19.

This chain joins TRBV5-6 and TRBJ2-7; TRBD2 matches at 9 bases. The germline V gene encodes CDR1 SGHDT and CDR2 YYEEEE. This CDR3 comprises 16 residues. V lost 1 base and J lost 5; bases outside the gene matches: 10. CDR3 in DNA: TGTGCCAGCAGCTTGAGGTCGGGGAGCGGGGGGAACGAGCAGTACTTC. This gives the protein CASSLRSGSGGNEQYF.

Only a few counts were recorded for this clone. DNA of the CDR3: TGTGCCATCAGTGACGGGACAGCTGGTTCTAATGAAAAACTGTTTTTT. Amino acids: CAISDGTAGSNEKLFF. The gene calls are TRBV10-3 and TRBJ1-4; 7 positions match TRBD1. V lost 3 bases to trimming and J lost 3 bases; unmatched junction nucleotides: 7. This CDR3 is 16 amino acids long. Germline-derived CDR1 and CDR2 are ENHRY and SYGVKD.

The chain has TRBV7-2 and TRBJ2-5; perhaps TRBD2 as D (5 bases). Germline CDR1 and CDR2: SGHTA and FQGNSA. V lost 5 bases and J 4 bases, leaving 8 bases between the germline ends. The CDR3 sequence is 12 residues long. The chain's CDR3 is CASSRRGETQYF. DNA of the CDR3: TGTGCCAGCAGCCGACGGGGAGAGACCCAGTACTTC.

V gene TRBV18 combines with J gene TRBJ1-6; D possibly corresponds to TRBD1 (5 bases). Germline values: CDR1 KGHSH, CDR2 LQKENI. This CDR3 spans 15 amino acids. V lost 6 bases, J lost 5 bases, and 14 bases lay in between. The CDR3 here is CASSQGRLDNSPLHF. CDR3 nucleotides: TGTGCCAGCTCCCAGGGTCGGCTTGATAATTCACCCCTCCACTTT.

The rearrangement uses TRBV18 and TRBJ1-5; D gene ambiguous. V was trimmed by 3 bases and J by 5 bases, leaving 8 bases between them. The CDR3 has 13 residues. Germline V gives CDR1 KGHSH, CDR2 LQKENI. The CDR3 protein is CASSPFRDQPQHF. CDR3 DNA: TGTGCCAGCTCACCTTTCCGCGATCAGCCCCAGCATTTT.

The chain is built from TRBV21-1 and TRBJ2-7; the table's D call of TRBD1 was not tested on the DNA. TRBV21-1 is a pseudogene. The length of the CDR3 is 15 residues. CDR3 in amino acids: CASSKVIGATYEQYF. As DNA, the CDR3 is TGTGCCAGCAGCAAGGTCATAGGGGCCACCTACGAGCAGTACTTC.

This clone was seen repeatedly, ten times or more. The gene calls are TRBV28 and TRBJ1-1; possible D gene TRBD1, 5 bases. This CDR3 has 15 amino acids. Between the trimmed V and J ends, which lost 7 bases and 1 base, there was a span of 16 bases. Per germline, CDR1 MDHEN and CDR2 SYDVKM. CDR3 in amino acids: CASKVGAPKNTEAFF. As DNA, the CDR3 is TGTGCCAGCAAAGTAGGGGCACCCAAGAACACTGAAGCTTTCTTT.

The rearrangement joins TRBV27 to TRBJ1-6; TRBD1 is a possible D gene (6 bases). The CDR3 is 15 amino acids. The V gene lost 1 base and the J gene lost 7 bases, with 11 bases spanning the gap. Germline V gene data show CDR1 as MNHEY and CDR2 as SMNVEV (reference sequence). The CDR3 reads CASSLWAGVNSPLHF. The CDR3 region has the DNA TGTGCCAGCAGTTTATGGGCAGGGGTGAATTCACCCCTCCACTTT.

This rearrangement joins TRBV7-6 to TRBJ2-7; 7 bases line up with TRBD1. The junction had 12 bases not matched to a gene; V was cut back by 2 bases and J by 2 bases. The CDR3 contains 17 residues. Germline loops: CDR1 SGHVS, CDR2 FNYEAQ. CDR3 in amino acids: CASSLTLGQAPPYEQYF. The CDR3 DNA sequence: TGTGCCAGCAGCTTAACCCTCGGACAGGCCCCCCCCTACGAGCAGTACTTC.

The CDR3, as DNA: TGTGCCAGCAGCCAGGTTACAGGGGACACTGAAGCTTTCTTT. Its translation is CASSQVTGDTEAFF. The chain uses TRBV14 and TRBJ1-1, with TRBD1 matching over 7 bases. CDR1 and CDR2 (germline): SGHDN, FVKESK. The ends lost 3 bases at V and 3 bases at J; junction bases unmatched: 4. The CDR3 loop spans 14 amino acids.

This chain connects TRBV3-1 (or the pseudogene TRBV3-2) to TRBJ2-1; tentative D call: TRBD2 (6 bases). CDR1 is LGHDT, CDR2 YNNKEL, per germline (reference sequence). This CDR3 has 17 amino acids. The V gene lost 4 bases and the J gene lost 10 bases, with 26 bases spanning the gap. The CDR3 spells CASSPRMGRDSRVEQFF. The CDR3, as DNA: TGTGCCAGCAGCCCCCGGATGGGGCGGGACTCCCGTGTGGAGCAGTTCTTC.

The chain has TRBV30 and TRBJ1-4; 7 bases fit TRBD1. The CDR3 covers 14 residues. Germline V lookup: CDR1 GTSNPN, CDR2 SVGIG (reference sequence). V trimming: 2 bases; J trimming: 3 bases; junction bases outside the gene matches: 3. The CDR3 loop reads CAWSTGQSNEKLFF. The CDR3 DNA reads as TGTGCCTGGAGTACGGGACAGTCTAATGAAAAACTGTTTTTT.

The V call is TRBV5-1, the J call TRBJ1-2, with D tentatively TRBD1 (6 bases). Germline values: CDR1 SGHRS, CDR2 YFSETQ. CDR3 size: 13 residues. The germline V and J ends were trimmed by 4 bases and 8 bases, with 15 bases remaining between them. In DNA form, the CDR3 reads TGCGCCAGCAGCCCAGGGGAATCGGGCGGCTACACCTTC. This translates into CASSPGESGGYTF.

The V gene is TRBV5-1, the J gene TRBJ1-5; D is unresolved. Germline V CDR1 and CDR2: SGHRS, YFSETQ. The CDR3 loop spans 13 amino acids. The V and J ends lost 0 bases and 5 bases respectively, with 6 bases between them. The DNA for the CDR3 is TGCGCCAGCAGCTTGGCCTCGGATCAGCCCCAGCATTTT. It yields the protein CASSLASDQPQHF.

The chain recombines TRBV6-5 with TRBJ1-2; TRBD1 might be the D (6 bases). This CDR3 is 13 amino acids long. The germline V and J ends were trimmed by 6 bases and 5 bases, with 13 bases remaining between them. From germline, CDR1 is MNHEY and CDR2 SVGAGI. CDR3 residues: CASRNDRRYGYTF. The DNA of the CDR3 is TGTGCCAGCAGGAACGACAGGAGATATGGCTACACCTTC.

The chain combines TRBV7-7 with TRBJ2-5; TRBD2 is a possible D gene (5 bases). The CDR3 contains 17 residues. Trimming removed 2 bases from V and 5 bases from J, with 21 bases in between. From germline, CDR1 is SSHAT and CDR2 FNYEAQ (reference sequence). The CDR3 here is CASSLFFRPKRQETQYF. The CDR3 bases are TGTGCCAGCAGCTTATTTTTTCGGCCAAAGCGGCAGGAGACCCAGTACTTC.

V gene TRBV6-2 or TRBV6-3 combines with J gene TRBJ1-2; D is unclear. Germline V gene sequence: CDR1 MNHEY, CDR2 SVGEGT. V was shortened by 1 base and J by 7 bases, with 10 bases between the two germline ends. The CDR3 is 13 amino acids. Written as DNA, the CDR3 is TGTGCCAGCAGTTACTATGGCAGCGGTGGCTACACCTTC. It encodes CASSYYGSGGYTF.

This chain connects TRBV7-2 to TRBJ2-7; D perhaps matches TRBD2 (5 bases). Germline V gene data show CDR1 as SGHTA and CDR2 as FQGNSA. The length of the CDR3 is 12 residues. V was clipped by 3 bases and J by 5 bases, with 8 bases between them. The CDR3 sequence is CASSFTRDEQYF. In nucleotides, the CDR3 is TGTGCCAGCAGCTTTACGAGGGACGAGCAGTACTTC.

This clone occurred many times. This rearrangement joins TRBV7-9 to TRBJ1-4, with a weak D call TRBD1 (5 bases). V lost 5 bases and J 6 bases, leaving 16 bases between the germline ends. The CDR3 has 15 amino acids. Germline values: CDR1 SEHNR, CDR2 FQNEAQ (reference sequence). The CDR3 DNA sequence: TGTGCCAGCAGCCGCAGGACGGGGGTGTATGAAAAACTGTTTTTT. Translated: CASSRRTGVYEKLFF.

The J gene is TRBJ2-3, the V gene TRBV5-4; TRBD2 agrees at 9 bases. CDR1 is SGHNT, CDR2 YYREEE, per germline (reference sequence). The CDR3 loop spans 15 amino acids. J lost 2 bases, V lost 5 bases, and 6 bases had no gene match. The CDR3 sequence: CASRWGGLATDTQYF. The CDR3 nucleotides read TGTGCCAGCAGGTGGGGGGGACTAGCCACAGATACGCAGTATTTT.

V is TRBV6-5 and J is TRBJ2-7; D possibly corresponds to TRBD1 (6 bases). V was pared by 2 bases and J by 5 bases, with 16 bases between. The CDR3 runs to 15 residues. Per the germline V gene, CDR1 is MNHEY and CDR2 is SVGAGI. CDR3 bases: TGTGCCAGCAGTTACGGGGGCCTTTGGGCTCACGAGCAGTACTTC. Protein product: CASSYGGLWAHEQYF.

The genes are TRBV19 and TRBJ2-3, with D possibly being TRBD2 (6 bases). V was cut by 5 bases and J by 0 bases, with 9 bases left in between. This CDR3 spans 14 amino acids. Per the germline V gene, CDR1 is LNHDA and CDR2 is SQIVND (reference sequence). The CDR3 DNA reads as TGTGCCAGTAGTCTCGGGACTAGCACAGATACGCAGTATTTT. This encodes CASSLGTSTDTQYF. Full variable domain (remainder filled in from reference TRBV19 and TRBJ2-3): DGGITQSPKYLFRKEGQNVTLSCEQNLNHDAMYWYRQDPGQGLRLIYYSQIVNDFQKGDIAEGYSVSREKKESFPLTVTSAQKNPTAFYLCASSLGTSTDTQYFGPGTRLTVL.

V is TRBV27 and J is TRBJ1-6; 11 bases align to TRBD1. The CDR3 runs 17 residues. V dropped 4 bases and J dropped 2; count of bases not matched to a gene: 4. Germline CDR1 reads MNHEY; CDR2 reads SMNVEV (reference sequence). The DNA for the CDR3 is TGTGCCAGCAGTTCCGGGACAGGGGGTACCTATAATTCACCCCTCCACTTT. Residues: CASSSGTGGTYNSPLHF.

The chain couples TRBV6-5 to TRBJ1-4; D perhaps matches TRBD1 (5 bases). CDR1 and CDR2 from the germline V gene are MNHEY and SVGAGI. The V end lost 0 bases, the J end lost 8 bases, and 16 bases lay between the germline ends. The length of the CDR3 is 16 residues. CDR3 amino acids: CASSYSRLQGGEKLFF. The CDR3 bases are TGTGCCAGCAGTTACTCGAGGTTGCAGGGAGGGGAAAAACTGTTTTTT.

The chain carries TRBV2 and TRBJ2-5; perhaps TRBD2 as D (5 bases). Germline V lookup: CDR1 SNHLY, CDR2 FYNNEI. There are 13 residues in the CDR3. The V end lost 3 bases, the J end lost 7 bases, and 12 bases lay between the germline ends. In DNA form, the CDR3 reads TGTGCCAGCAGTGACGGTCTGGCGGGGACCCAGTACTTC. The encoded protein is CASSDGLAGTQYF.

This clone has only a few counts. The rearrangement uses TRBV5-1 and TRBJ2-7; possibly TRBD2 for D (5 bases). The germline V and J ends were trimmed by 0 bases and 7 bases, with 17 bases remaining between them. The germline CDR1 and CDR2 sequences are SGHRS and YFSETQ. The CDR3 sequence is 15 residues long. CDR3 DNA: TGCGCCAGCAGCTTGGTTGGAAGTGTGGGAGAGGAGCAGTACTTC. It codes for CASSLVGSVGEEQYF.

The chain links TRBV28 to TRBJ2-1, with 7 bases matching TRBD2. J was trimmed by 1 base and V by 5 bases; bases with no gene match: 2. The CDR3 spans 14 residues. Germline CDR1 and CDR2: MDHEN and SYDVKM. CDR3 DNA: TGTGCCAGCAGTGCTAGCGGATCCTACAATGAGCAGTTCTTC. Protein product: CASSASGSYNEQFF.